The 25 T cell receptor beta chains below come from one sample, sequenced in a study of T cell changes during pregnancy in multiple sclerosis. Assay used: immunoSEQ multiplex PCR; TCRdb lists only in-frame clones, some missing. The sample carries about 100,000 clones, approximately 93% recorded once. Source: peripheral blood, taken after pregnancy. The receptors come from a female donor with multiple sclerosis, enrolled in a pregnancy study.

The gene calls are TRBV10-3 and TRBJ2-2, with 10 bases aligning to TRBD1. J gave up 5 bases and V 10 bases, and 13 bases lay outside the gene matches. CDR1 is ENHRY and CDR2 is SYGVKD in the germline V gene. The CDR3 spans 16 residues. CDR3 coding DNA: TGTGCCACGTCCCGGGACAGGGGCAGGGAAACCGGGGAGCTGTTTTTT. It encodes CATSRDRGRETGELFF.

The chain has TRBV5-8 and TRBJ2-1; perhaps TRBD1 as D (5 bases). Between the trimmed V and J ends, which lost 1 base and 10 bases, there was a span of 27 bases. This CDR3 has 18 residues. Germline CDR1 is SGHTS and CDR2 is YDEGEE. DNA of the CDR3: TGTGCCAGCAGCTTGTTTTGGTTATCTGGGGCCTCATATCGGGAGCAGTTCTTC. Its translation: CASSLFWLSGASYREQFF.

The chain combines TRBV9 with TRBJ2-1, with a possible D match to TRBD1 (6 bases). Germline V gives CDR1 SGDLS, CDR2 YYNGEE. This CDR3 is built from 14 residues. Trimming took 0 bases from V and 8 from J, leaving 12 bases between them. In DNA form, the CDR3 reads TGTGCCAGCAGCGTAGGGACTGGGGGCTATGAGCAGTTCTTC. Translation: CASSVGTGGYEQFF.

The chain has TRBV5-4 and TRBJ1-2; a weak D match, TRBD1 (6 bases). Trimming cost V 0 bases and J 4 bases, with 16 bases left between them. The CDR3 runs to 16 residues. Germline CDR1 reads SGHNT; CDR2 reads YYREEE (reference sequence). In DNA, the CDR3 is TGTGCCAGCAGCTTGGGAAACAGGGTGGGTAGCTATGGCTACACCTTC. As protein: CASSLGNRVGSYGYTF.

CDR3 DNA sequence: TGTGCCAGCAGTTACACCGGGACAGACTACGAGCAGTACTTC. This sequence encodes CASSYTGTDYEQYF. V gene TRBV6-6 combines with J gene TRBJ2-7; TRBD1 matches at 7 bases. This CDR3 region has 14 residues. The germline V gene encodes CDR1 MNHNY and CDR2 SVGAGI (reference sequence). The V gene end was trimmed by 2 bases and the J gene end by 3 bases; junction bases not matched to a gene: 4.

The rearrangement uses TRBV10-3 and TRBJ2-7; 7 nucleotides agree with TRBD2. Germline V lookup: CDR1 ENHRY, CDR2 SYGVKD. The CDR3 consists of 11 residues. Trimming cost V 10 bases and J 3 bases; bases outside gene matches: 3. The CDR3 sequence: CATWGGYEQYF. CDR3 DNA: TGTGCCACTTGGGGGGGCTACGAGCAGTACTTC.

V is TRBV4-1 and J is TRBJ2-5, with 9 bases fitting TRBD2. Germline V lookup: CDR1 MGHRA, CDR2 YSYEKL. This CDR3 region has 19 residues. Trimming cost V 2 bases and J 3 bases; bases outside gene matches: 16. The CDR3 coding sequence is TGCGCCAGCAGCCAACTCAGAGGGGGACTAGCCCATCCCAAAGAGACCCAGTACTTC. It translates to CASSQLRGGLAHPKETQYF.

The V and J genes are TRBV5-4 and TRBJ1-4, with 10 bases aligning to TRBD1. Germline V gene data show CDR1 as SGHNT and CDR2 as YYREEE (reference sequence). The CDR3 length is 15 residues. V was clipped by 4 bases and J by 8 bases; unmatched bases: 8. CDR3 coding DNA: TGTGCCAGCAGCCCGGGACAGGGGATTCGGGAAAAACTGTTTTTT. Translation gives CASSPGQGIREKLFF.

The chain uses TRBV2 and TRBJ1-2; 12 nucleotides align to TRBD1. Germline values: CDR1 SNHLY, CDR2 FYNNEI. The CDR3 consists of 14 residues. The V and J ends lost 4 bases and 8 bases, in that order; junction bases with no gene match: 5. The CDR3 DNA sequence: TGTGCCAGCAGTGCGGGACAGGGGGCGCAGGGCTACACCTTC. This encodes CASSAGQGAQGYTF.

This chain links TRBV7-9 with TRBJ2-7; 11 bases align to TRBD2. This CDR3 has 15 residues. Germline CDR1 is SEHNR and CDR2 is FQNEAQ (reference sequence). V was clipped by 4 bases and J by 4 bases; unmatched bases: 6. The CDR3 DNA is TGTGCCAGCAGCTCATCCGGGACTAGCGGTTACGAGCAGTACTTC. Protein sequence: CASSSSGTSGYEQYF.

This chain uses TRBV7-2 with TRBJ2-2; possibly TRBD2 for D (6 bases). The length of the CDR3 is 14 residues. CDR1 SGHTA and CDR2 FQGNSA come from the germline V gene. V was pared by 5 bases and J by 13 bases, with 20 bases between. CDR3 nucleotide sequence: TGTGCCAGCAGCGGATTTCTATCGCGGGAACGGCTGTTTTTT. It specifies CASSGFLSRERLFF.

The chain has TRBV7-2 and TRBJ2-1, with 7 bases fitting TRBD2. Trimming removed 5 bases from V and 9 bases from J; junction bases left unmatched: 10. Germline V gene data show CDR1 as SGHTA and CDR2 as FQGNSA. The CDR3 runs to 14 residues. The CDR3 DNA reads as TGTGCCAGCAGCACCCAGACTAGCACGAGTGAGCAGTTCTTC. It translates to CASSTQTSTSEQFF.

The J gene is TRBJ2-1, the V gene TRBV6-4; the match to TRBD2 covers 8 bases. Germline lookup yields CDR1 MRHNA and CDR2 SNTAGT. The junction had 6 bases not matched to a gene; V was cut back by 5 bases and J by 0 bases. CDR3 size: 16 residues. The DNA of the CDR3 is TGTGCCAGCAGTTCTAGCGGGTTGCGCTCCTACAATGAGCAGTTCTTC. Protein: CASSSSGLRSYNEQFF.

The chain recombines TRBV4-1 with TRBJ2-2; TRBD2 might be the D (5 bases). The CDR3 runs to 16 residues. Looked up from germline, CDR1 is MGHRA and CDR2 is YSYEKL. Trimming pared 0 bases from V and 1 base from J, leaving 9 bases between. The CDR3 sequence: CASSQEGSGNTGELFF. CDR3 nucleotides: TGCGCCAGCAGCCAAGAGGGCAGCGGGAACACCGGGGAGCTGTTTTTT.

This chain links TRBV6-1 with TRBJ1-1; D may be TRBD1 (5 bases). CDR3 length: 15 amino acids. The V gene's germline CDR1 is MNHNS and CDR2 SASEGT. Trimming left V 1 base short and J 2 bases short, with 11 bases between. In DNA form, the CDR3 reads TGTGCCAGCAGTGAAGTTGGGGCGAAAAACACTGAAGCTTTCTTT. This translates into CASSEVGAKNTEAFF.

The chain couples TRBV4-1 to TRBJ2-1, with 9 bases lining up with TRBD2. Germline-derived CDR1 and CDR2 are MGHRA and YSYEKL. V was clipped by 3 bases and J by 6 bases; unmatched bases: 12. The CDR3 consists of 17 residues. The DNA of the CDR3 is TGCGCCAGCAGCCACCTCAGCTCAGCGGGAGGAGGCAATGAGCAGTTCTTC. Protein product: CASSHLSSAGGGNEQFF.

This rearrangement joins TRBV6-6 to TRBJ2-7; TRBD2 matches 9 bases. Per the germline V gene, CDR1 is MNHNY and CDR2 is SVGAGI (reference sequence). The CDR3 is 16 residues long. The junction had 11 bases not matched to a gene; V was cut back by 4 bases and J by 4 bases. CDR3 sequence (DNA): TGTGCCAGCAGTTCCCACAAGGGACTAGCATGGTACGAGCAGTACTTC. This codes for CASSSHKGLAWYEQYF.

The chain recombines TRBV5-5 with TRBJ2-4; 8 nucleotides line up with TRBD1. The CDR3 runs to 14 residues. In germline, CDR1 is SGHKS, CDR2 YYEKEE (reference sequence). V was pared by 4 bases and J by 8 bases, with 8 bases of the junction left unmatched. Here the CDR3 reads CASSPDREWDIQYF. CDR3 bases: TGTGCCAGCAGCCCGGACAGGGAGTGGGACATTCAGTACTTC.

The chain combines TRBV6-6 with TRBJ2-7; tentative D call: TRBD1 (5 bases). The CDR3 consists of 12 residues. Deletions cut 0 bases from V and 12 bases from J, with 12 bases between. CDR1 MNHNY and CDR2 SVGAGI come from the germline V gene (reference sequence). CDR3 in amino acids: CASSYSGRLGYF. CDR3 nucleotides: TGTGCCAGCAGTTACTCGGGGCGGTTGGGGTACTTC.

CDR3 in DNA: TGTGCCAGCACACAGCTCCGGGAGACCCACGAGCAGTACTTC. Residues: CASTQLRETHEQYF. This rearrangement joins TRBV5-6 to TRBJ2-7; a weak D match, TRBD2 (6 bases). Germline lookup yields CDR1 SGHDT and CDR2 YYEEEE. This CDR3 comprises 14 residues. V was trimmed by 6 bases and J by 5 bases, leaving 18 bases between them.

This clone was seen once. The gene calls are TRBV4-2 and TRBJ2-2, with TRBD2 identical over 13 bases. CDR1 LGHNA and CDR2 YNFKEQ come from the germline V gene. The CDR3 sequence is 16 residues long. V shed 2 bases and J 4 bases; nucleotides not matched to a gene: 1. The CDR3 reads CASSQRTSGGTGELFF. DNA for the CDR3: TGTGCCAGCAGCCAAAGGACTAGCGGGGGCACCGGGGAGCTGTTTTTT.

The chain combines TRBV5-1 with TRBJ2-5, with 10 bases matching TRBD1. V was pared by 4 bases and J by 4 bases, with 16 bases of the junction left unmatched. The CDR3 consists of 18 residues. The germline gives CDR1 SGHRS, CDR2 YFSETQ. The CDR3 here is CASSLGLSSGQGRETQYF. In DNA, the CDR3 is TGCGCCAGCAGCCTGGGCCTCTCCTCGGGACAGGGGAGAGAGACCCAGTACTTC.

DNA for the CDR3: TGTGCTAGTGGTTTGGTGGTCAGGGGGCAAACGGATACGCAGTATTTT. It is translated as CASGLVVRGQTDTQYF. The V and J genes are TRBV12-5 and TRBJ2-3; TRBD1 agrees at 8 bases. Germline V CDR1 and CDR2: LGHNT, FRNRAP. J gave up 6 bases and V 0 bases, and 8 bases lay outside the gene matches. The CDR3 has 16 amino acids.

A few counts support this clone. This chain links TRBV5-1 with TRBJ2-7, with D maybe TRBD1 (6 bases). Germline V gene data show CDR1 as SGHRS and CDR2 as YFSETQ. The CDR3 covers 13 residues. Trimming shortened V by 5 bases and J by 0 bases, and 9 bases separated the two germline ends. CDR3 DNA sequence: TGCGCCAGCAGATCGGACAGCTCCTACGAGCAGTACTTC. Translating gives CASRSDSSYEQYF.

This chain joins TRBV14 and TRBJ1-2; no definite D call. The germline CDR1 and CDR2 sequences are SGHDN and FVKESK. The ends were cut back, 0 bases at V and 4 bases at J, with 6 bases in the middle. The CDR3 is made up of 13 amino acids. This CDR3 is CASSQDYSYGYTF. Written as DNA, the CDR3 is TGTGCCAGCAGCCAAGATTACAGCTATGGCTACACCTTC.